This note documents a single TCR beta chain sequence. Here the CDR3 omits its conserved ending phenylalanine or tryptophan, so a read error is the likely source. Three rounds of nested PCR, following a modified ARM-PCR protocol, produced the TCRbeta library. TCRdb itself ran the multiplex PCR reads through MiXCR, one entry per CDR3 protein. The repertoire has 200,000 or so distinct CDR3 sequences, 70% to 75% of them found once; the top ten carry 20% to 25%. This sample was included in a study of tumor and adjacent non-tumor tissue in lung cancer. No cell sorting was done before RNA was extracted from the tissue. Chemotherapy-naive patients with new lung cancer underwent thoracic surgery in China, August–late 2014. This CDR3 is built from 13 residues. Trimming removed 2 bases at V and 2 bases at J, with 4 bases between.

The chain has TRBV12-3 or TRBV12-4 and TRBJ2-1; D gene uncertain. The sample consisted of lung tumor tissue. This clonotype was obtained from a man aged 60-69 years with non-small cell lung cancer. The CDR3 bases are TGTGCCAGCAGTTTAACCCCCTACAATGAGCAGTTCTCC. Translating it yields CASSLTPYNEQFS.